Listed below are T cell receptor beta chains from one sample, sequenced in a study of CD4 T cells in relation to SARS-CoV-2 and coronaviruses. Produced via immunoSEQ multiplex PCR; TCRdb's table is partial and in-frame only. The sample consists of about 12,000 clones, roughly 71% of them appearing once. Their specific antigens are unknown. The sequencing input was CD4+ T cells from PBMCs, cultured in vitro. The source of these receptors is a human donor in good health. The CDR3 runs from the conserved cysteine through the conserved F or W. D genes are given only for firm matches. Clone sizes are given selectively: once, few, many, or a class where the clone is expanded.

d_call	clone_size	v_call	j_call	cdr3_nt	cdr3_aa
-	-	TRBV27	TRBJ2-4	TGTGCCAGCAGTTTATATTCAGGGGGGAAGGACATTCAGTACTTC	CASSLYSGGKDIQYF
TRBD2	-	TRBV12-5	TRBJ2-1	TGTGCTAGTGGTTTGAGCGGGGCGTACAATGAGCAGTTCTTC	CASGLSGAYNEQFF
-	-	TRBV19	TRBJ2-5	TGTGCCAGTAGTGCCTGGACAGACCAAGAGACCCAGTACTTC	CASSAWTDQETQYF
TRBD1	-	TRBV18	TRBJ2-7	TGTGCCAGCTCACCAGAGGGGACAGGGGTACTCTACGAGCAGTACTTC	CASSPEGTGVLYEQYF
-	-	TRBV20-1	TRBJ2-5	TGCAGTGCTATACTACTAGAGACCCAGTACTTC	CSAILLETQYF
-	-	TRBV24-1	TRBJ1-2	TGTGCCACCAGTGGCTCTGGACACTATGGCTACACCTTC	CATSGSGHYGYTF
-	-	TRBV7-2	TRBJ2-7	TGTGCCAGCAGCCCTCTCGACCAGCAGGTCTACGAGCAGTACTTC	CASSPLDQQVYEQYF
-	-	TRBV24-1	TRBJ2-2	TGTGCCACCAGTGATTTCACCTTACTGGAGACCGGGGAGCTGTTTTTT	CATSDFTLLETGELFF
TRBD2	-	TRBV6-5	TRBJ2-7	TGTGCCAGCAGTTACATGGCGGGAGGCTCCTACGAGCAGTACTTC	CASSYMAGGSYEQYF
TRBD1	-	TRBV24-1	TRBJ2-7	TGTGCCACCGGGGGACAGGGCCAGGACGAGCAGTACTTC	CATGGQGQDEQYF
-	-	TRBV19	TRBJ1-5	TGTGCCGGGTCTGAAGGGGGGGTTCAGCCCCAGCATTTT	CAGSEGGVQPQHF
-	few	TRBV19	TRBJ2-2	TGTGCCAGTCAACGACAGACCTCTAACACCGGGGAGCTGTTTTTT	CASQRQTSNTGELFF
-	-	TRBV30	TRBJ1-2	TGTGCCTGGAGTCGGGGCGCTACGGGATTTTACACCTTC	CAWSRGATGFYTF
-	-	TRBV2	TRBJ2-1	TGTGCCAGCAGAGCCAGACTAGGTTCTTTGATCCCAAATGAGCAGTTCTTC	CASRARLGSLIPNEQFF
-	-	TRBV6-5	TRBJ1-1	TGTGCCAGCCAAGGGGCCGGGGCCATGAACACTGAAGCTTTCTTT	CASQGAGAMNTEAFF
TRBD1	-	TRBV19	TRBJ1-1	TGTGCCAGTAGTGCCGTTGACAGGGGGAGCACTGAAGCTTTCTTT	CASSAVDRGSTEAFF
-	once	TRBV5-5	TRBJ1-1	TGTGCCAGCAGCTTTTCCCGGGACACTGAAGCTTTCTTT	CASSFSRDTEAFF
-	few	TRBV5-6	TRBJ2-7	TGTGCCAGCAGCTTTTTTCTTGGACCAGCCCGTTACGAGCAGTACTTC	CASSFFLGPARYEQYF
-	-	TRBV6-5	TRBJ1-2	TGTGCCAGCAGTACCCGGGTATTTTGGGGCTACACCTTC	CASSTRVFWGYTF
-	-	TRBV9	TRBJ1-1	TGTGCCAGCAGCGCCTTCACCCGAGGGGAAGAAGCTTTCTTT	CASSAFTRGEEAFF
-	-	TRBV4-1	TRBJ1-2	TGCGCCAGCAGCCAAGAGCCAGGAACCTATGGCTACACCTTC	CASSQEPGTYGYTF
TRBD2	-	TRBV14	TRBJ2-5	TGTGCCAGCAGCACAGAAAGAGCGGGAGGGCCGCTAGAGACCCAGTACTTC	CASSTERAGGPLETQYF
TRBD2	once	TRBV10-3	TRBJ2-4	TGTGCCATCAGTCCGGAGGCTACTAGCGGCAAAAACATTCAGTACTTC	CAISPEATSGKNIQYF
-	-	TRBV10-3	TRBJ2-7	TGTGCCATCAGTGAGCCAGCCGGGAGTTCTGGCTACGAGCAGTACTTC	CAISEPAGSSGYEQYF
-	-	TRBV3-1/TRBV3-2	TRBJ2-1	TGTGCCAGCAGCCAATCAAGAGCCCACAATGAGCAGTTCTTC	CASSQSRAHNEQFF
-	-	TRBV12-3/TRBV12-4	TRBJ2-1	TGTGCCAGCAGTGCGCAGAATGAGCAGTTCTTC	CASSAQNEQFF
TRBD1	-	TRBV2	TRBJ2-7	TGTGCCAGCAGTAAAGGACAGGGGGTTTCCTACGAGCAGTACTTC	CASSKGQGVSYEQYF
-	-	TRBV30	TRBJ1-2	TGTGCCTGGAAGGGGACGGCAGAAAGGATCTATGGCTACACCTTC	CAWKGTAERIYGYTF
-	-	TRBV6-4	TRBJ1-2	TGTGCCAGCAGCAATGGACTCGACTATGGCTACACCTTC	CASSNGLDYGYTF
-	-	TRBV12-5	TRBJ2-7	TGTGCTAGTGGTTTGGTACCTGTATCCTACGAGCAGTACTTC	CASGLVPVSYEQYF
-	large	TRBV19	TRBJ2-7	TGTGCCAGTAGTGACCAGCGTTCCAACGAGCAGTACTTC	CASSDQRSNEQYF
-	-	TRBV3-1/TRBV3-2	TRBJ1-3	TGTGCCAGCAGCCAAGTCCCTCATAGGGATCTGGTACGTGGAAACACCATATATTTT	CASSQVPHRDLVRGNTIYF